Below are 15 T cell receptor beta chains sequenced from a single sample in a study of T cells in Graves' hyperthyroidism and ophthalmopathy. It was RNA transcripts that yielded the amplified TCR beta CDR3 regions. An initial round of RT-PCR targeting the TCR CDR3 relied on the HTBI primer set. TCRdb itself ran the multiplex PCR reads through MiXCR, one entry per CDR3 protein. The sample holds around 520,000 distinct CDR3 sequences, 14% seen once. Sequencing was done on a sample of blood. The source of these receptors is a woman in her thirties or forties with Graves' hyperthyroidism.

The chain recombines TRBV6-1 with TRBJ2-3, with D possibly matching TRBD1 (6 bases). CDR1 and CDR2 from the germline V gene are MNHNS and SASEGT. There are 15 residues in the CDR3. V lost 6 bases and J lost 3, with 16 bases in between. The DNA for the CDR3 is TGTGCCAGCAGGGTTTCAGGGGCAGTTACAGATACGCAGTATTTT. This sequence encodes CASRVSGAVTDTQYF.

This clonotype occurred many times. J is TRBJ2-5 and V is TRBV18; D possibly corresponds to TRBD2 (6 bases). V lost 6 bases to trimming and J lost 3 bases, with 17 bases between them. The V gene's germline CDR1 is KGHSH and CDR2 LQKENI. This CDR3 has 15 amino acids. CDR3 nucleotide sequence: TGTGCCAGCTCCCCGTATCTCGGCGGGGAAGAGACCCAGTACTTC. Translating it yields CASSPYLGGEETQYF.

This clonotype was observed at least ten times. The rearrangement uses TRBV28 and TRBJ1-6; D is ambiguous. The CDR3 consists of 14 residues. Trimming stripped 5 bases from V and 8 bases from J, with 13 bases between. Germline V gene sequence: CDR1 MDHEN, CDR2 SYDVKM. The CDR3 reads CASSSGSRDSPLHF. Here the CDR3 DNA reads TGTGCCAGCAGTAGCGGGTCACGCGATTCACCCCTCCACTTT.

This clonotype was seen ten or more times. J is TRBJ2-7 and V is TRBV4-1, with D tentatively TRBD2 (6 bases). Germline values: CDR1 MGHRA, CDR2 YSYEKL. The CDR3 sequence is 14 residues long. Trimming shortened V by 0 bases and J by 3 bases, and 9 bases separated the two germline ends. CDR3 amino acids: CASSQEWGDYEQYF. The CDR3 DNA follows: TGCGCCAGCAGCCAAGAGTGGGGGGACTACGAGCAGTACTTC.

This clonotype was recorded many times. The J gene is TRBJ2-7, the V gene TRBV9; possibly TRBD2 for D (6 bases). This CDR3 is built from 15 residues. The germline V and J ends were trimmed by 0 bases and 2 bases, with 12 bases remaining between them. The germline V gene has CDR1 SGDLS and CDR2 YYNGEE. This chain's CDR3 is CASSVGYGGTYEQYF. CDR3 nucleotide sequence: TGTGCCAGCAGCGTAGGCTACGGGGGAACCTACGAGCAGTACTTC.

This clonotype was counted ten times or more. The rearrangement joins TRBV10-3 to TRBJ1-1; D remains unclear. In germline, CDR1 is ENHRY, CDR2 SYGVKD. The ends were cut back, 0 bases at V and 5 bases at J, with 7 bases in the middle. The CDR3 sequence is 13 residues long. The CDR3 DNA sequence: TGTGCCATCAGTGAGTCATCGGGGACTGAAGCTTTCTTT. This codes for CAISESSGTEAFF.

The table lists this clonotype with many counts. This chain joins TRBV5-1 and TRBJ2-1; 10 bases agree with TRBD2. The V segment lost 2 bases and the J segment 9 bases; nucleotides outside the gene matches: 8. Germline CDR1 is SGHRS and CDR2 is YFSETQ. This CDR3 has 15 residues. DNA for the CDR3: TGCGCCAGCAGCTTAGCTCTAGCGGGAGATGGTGAGCAGTTCTTC. Its translation is CASSLALAGDGEQFF. Full variable domain (rest looked up from reference TRBV5-1 and TRBJ2-1): KAGVTQTPRYLIKTRGQQVTLSCSPISGHRSVSWYQQTPGQGLQFLFEYFSETQRNKGNFPGRFSGRQFSNSRSEMNVSTLELGDSALYLCASSLALAGDGEQFFGPGTRLTVL.

There are many counts of this clonotype. The chain couples TRBV24-1 to TRBJ2-3, with D uncertain. The CDR3 is 14 amino acids. In germline, CDR1 is KGHDR, CDR2 SFDVKD. Between the trimmed V and J ends, which lost 1 base and 1 base, there was a span of 5 bases. The CDR3 is CATSDFRGTDTQYF. The CDR3 DNA reads as TGTGCCACCAGTGATTTTAGGGGCACAGATACGCAGTATTTT.

A remark on this clonotype: A much larger clone is a single base away; this may be a read error. The chain links TRBV20-1 to TRBJ2-5, with D tentatively TRBD1 or TRBD2 (5 bases each). CDR1 is DFQATT and CDR2 is SNEGSKA in the germline V gene (reference sequence). This CDR3 is 15 amino acids long. The DNA of the CDR3 is TGCAGTGTTAGAGCCGGTTCGCAGGGACCAGAGACCCAGTACTTC. This encodes CSVRAGSQGPETQYF.

Comments on this clonotype: A much larger clone differs by one base, so this may be a read error. The rearrangement uses TRBV3-1 and TRBJ2-2, with D uncertain. V was pared by 0 bases and J by 17 bases, with 10 bases between. Looked up from germline, CDR1 is LGHDT and CDR2 is YNNKEL (reference sequence). This CDR3 region has 11 residues. CDR3: CASSQDYTAFF. CDR3 coding DNA: TGTGCCAGCAGCCAAGATTACACAGCCTTTTTT.

The sample holds many counts of this clonotype. The V and J genes are TRBV5-1 and TRBJ2-3; 10 bases match TRBD2. This CDR3 region has 15 residues. V dropped 2 bases and J dropped 4; count of bases not matched to a gene: 4. Germline loops: CDR1 SGHRS, CDR2 YFSETQ. CDR3 nucleotides: TGCGCCAGCAGCTTAAGCGGGAGGGAGTCAGATACGCAGTATTTT. Its translation: CASSLSGRESDTQYF.

This chain connects TRBV5-1 to TRBJ1-4; 7 bases line up with TRBD1. J lost 7 bases, V lost 5 bases, and 8 bases had no gene match. The germline V gene encodes CDR1 SGHRS and CDR2 YFSETQ. The CDR3 has 14 residues. The CDR3, as DNA: TGCGCCAGCAGGTCCGGGACAGCGGTTGAAAAACTGTTTTTT. Its translation is CASRSGTAVEKLFF.

About this clonotype: A much larger clone lies a single base off, so this may be a read error. The rearrangement joins TRBV20-1 to TRBJ2-1, with a tentative D call TRBD2 (6 bases). The CDR3 totals 14 residues. CDR1 and CDR2 from the germline V gene are DFQATT and SNEGSKA (reference sequence). The germline V and J ends were trimmed by 4 bases and 1 base, with 11 bases remaining between them. The CDR3 loop is CSAKGRDSYNEQFF. CDR3 DNA: TGCAGTGCTAAAGGGCGGGATTCCTACAATGAGCAGTTCTTC.

This clonotype was picked up a small number of times. This chain connects TRBV20-1 to TRBJ1-1; maybe TRBD1 (5 bases). In germline, CDR1 is DFQATT, CDR2 SNEGSKA (reference sequence). CDR3 length equals 15 residues. With 4 bases removed from V and 0 bases from J, the gap between germline ends came to 15 bases. The CDR3 region has the DNA TGCAGTGCTAACACAGGATACGAAGTGAACACTGAAGCTTTCTTT. This translates into CSANTGYEVNTEAFF.

This clonotype was counted a few times. This chain joins TRBV19 and TRBJ1-1; no clear D gene. This CDR3 has 16 residues. Trimming stripped 4 bases from V and 1 base from J, with 16 bases between. Germline V gene data show CDR1 as LNHDA and CDR2 as SQIVND (reference sequence). The CDR3 loop is CASSKLLGRGNTEAFF. DNA of the CDR3: TGTGCCAGTAGTAAACTCCTTGGACGAGGGAACACTGAAGCTTTCTTT.